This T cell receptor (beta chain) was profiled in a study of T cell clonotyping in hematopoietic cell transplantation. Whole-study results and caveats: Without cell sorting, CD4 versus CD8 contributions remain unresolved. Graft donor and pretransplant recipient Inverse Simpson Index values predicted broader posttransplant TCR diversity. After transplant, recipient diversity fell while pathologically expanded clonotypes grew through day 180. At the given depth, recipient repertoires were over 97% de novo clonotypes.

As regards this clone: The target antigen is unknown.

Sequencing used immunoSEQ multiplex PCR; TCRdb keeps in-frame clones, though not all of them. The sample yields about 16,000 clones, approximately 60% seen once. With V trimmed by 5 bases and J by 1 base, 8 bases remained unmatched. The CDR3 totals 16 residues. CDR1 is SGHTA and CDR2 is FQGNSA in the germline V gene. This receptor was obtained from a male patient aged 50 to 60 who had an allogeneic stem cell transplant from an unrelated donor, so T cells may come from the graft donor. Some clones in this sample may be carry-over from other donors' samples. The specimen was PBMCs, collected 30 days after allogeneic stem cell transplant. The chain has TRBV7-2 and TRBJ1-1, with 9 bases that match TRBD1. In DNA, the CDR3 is TGTGCCAGCAGCCCAGGGACAGGGAGAACGAACACTGAAGCTTTCTTT. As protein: CASSPGTGRTNTEAFF. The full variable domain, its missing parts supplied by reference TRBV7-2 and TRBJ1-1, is GAGVSQSPSNKVTEKGKDVELRCDPISGHTALYWYRQSLGQGLEFLIYFQGNSAPDKSGLPSDRFSAERTGGSVSTLTIQRTQQEDSAVYLCASSPGTGRTNTEAFFGQGTRLTVV.